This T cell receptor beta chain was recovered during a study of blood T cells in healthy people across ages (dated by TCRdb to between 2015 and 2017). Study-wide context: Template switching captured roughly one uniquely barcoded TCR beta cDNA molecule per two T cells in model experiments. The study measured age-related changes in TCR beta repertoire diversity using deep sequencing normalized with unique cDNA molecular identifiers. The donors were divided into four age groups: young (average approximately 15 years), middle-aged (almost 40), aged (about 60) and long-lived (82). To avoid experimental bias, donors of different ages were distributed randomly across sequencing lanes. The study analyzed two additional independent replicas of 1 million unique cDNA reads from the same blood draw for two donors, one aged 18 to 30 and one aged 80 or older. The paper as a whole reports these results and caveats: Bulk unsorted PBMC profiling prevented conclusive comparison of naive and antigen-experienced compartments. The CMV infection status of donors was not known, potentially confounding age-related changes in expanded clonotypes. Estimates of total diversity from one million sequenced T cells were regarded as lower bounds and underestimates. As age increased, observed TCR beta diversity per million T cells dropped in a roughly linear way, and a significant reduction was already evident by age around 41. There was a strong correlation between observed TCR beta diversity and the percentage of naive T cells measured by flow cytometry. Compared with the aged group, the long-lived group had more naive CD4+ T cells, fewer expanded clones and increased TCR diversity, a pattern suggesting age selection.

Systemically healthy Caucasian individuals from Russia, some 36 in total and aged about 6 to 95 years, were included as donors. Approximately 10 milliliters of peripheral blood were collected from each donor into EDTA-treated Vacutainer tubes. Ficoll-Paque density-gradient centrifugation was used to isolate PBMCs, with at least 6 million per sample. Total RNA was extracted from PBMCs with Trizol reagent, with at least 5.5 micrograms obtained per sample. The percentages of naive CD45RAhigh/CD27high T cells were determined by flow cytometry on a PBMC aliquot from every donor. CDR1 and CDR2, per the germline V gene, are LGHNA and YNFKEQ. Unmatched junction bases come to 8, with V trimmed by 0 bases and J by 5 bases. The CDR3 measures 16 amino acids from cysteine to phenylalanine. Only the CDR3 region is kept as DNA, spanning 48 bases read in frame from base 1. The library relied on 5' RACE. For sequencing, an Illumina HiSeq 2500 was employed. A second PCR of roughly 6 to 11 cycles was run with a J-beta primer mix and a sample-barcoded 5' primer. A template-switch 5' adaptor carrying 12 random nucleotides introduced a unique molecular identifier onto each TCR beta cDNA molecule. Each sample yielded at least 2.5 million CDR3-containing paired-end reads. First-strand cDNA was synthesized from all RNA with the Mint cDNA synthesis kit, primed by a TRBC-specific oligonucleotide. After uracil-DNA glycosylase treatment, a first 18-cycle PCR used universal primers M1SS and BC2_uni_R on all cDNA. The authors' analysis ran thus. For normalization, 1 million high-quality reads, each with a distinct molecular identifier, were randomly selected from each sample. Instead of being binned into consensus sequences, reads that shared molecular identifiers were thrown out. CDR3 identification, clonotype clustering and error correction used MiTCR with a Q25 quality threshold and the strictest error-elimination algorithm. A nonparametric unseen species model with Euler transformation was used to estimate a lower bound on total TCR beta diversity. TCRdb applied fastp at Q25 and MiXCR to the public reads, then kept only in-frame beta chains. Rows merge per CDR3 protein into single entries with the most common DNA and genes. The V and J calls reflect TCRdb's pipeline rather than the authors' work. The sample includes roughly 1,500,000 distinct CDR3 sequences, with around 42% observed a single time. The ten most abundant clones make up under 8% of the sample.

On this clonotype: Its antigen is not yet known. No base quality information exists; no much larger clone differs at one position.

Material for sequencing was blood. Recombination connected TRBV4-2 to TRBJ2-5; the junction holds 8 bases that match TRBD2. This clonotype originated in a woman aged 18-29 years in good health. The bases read TGTGCCAGCAGCCAAGACCCGGGAGGGCCCGGGGAGACCCAGTACTTC. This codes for CASSQDPGGPGETQYF.